These 9 T cell receptor beta chains were sequenced from one sample in a study of T cell repertoires in cytomegalovirus infection. Their antigens are not known. TCRdb re-derived calls from the reads in MiXCR, one entry per CDR3 protein. The sample lists about 160,000 distinct CDR3 sequences, roughly 21% occurring once. This material consisted of CD8+ T cells from cultured PBMCs, taken from culture after CMV antigen stimulation. The receptors shown here come from a human donor in good health (CMV status not recorded). Some clones in this sample may be carry-over from other donors' samples.

This clonotype was counted between two and nine times. The chain joins TRBV7-2 to TRBJ2-5; D is possibly TRBD1 (5 bases). Trimming took 1 base from V and 5 from J, leaving 20 bases between them. This CDR3 has 17 residues. Germline values: CDR1 SGHTA, CDR2 FQGNSA. For the CDR3, the DNA is TGTGCCAGCAGCTTAGTACTACAGGACCCCCCCCGGGAGACCCAGTACTTC. Translated, it gives CASSLVLQDPPRETQYF.

In its sample, this clonotype was seen a few times. This chain joins TRBV10-3 and TRBJ2-5, with D hard to call. This CDR3 region has 12 residues. Between the trimmed V and J ends, which lost 4 bases and 2 bases, there was a span of 5 bases. From germline, CDR1 is ENHRY and CDR2 SYGVKD. The CDR3 sequence is CAISGSQETQYF. The DNA of the CDR3 is TGTGCCATCAGTGGCTCACAAGAGACCCAGTACTTC.

This clonotype was recorded a few times. V usage is TRBV4-3 and J usage is TRBJ1-5; D gene uncertain. CDR1 and CDR2 from the germline V gene are LGHNA and YSLEER. Trimming took off 0 bases at V and 10 bases at J, with 16 bases between the two ends. The CDR3 consists of 15 residues. The CDR3 loop reads CASSQDLAWRGPQHF. The CDR3 bases are TGCGCCAGCAGCCAAGATTTGGCCTGGCGGGGACCCCAGCATTTT.

This sequence joins TRBV4-1 and TRBJ2-2, with D possibly called TRBD1 or TRBD2 (5 bases each). The CDR3 contains 17 residues. Trimming removed 0 bases from V and 0 bases from J, with 11 bases in between. The germline gives CDR1 MGHRA, CDR2 YSYEKL. The CDR3 protein is CASSQDRDRPNTGELFF. CDR3 nucleotides: TGCGCCAGCAGCCAAGATCGGGACCGCCCGAACACCGGGGAGCTGTTTTTT.

Points on this clonotype: The junction differs from germline at one of its ends, possibly a read error. This chain uses TRBV6-2 or TRBV6-3 with TRBJ1-1, with D hard to call. Germline V gene lookup returns CDR1 MNHEY and CDR2 SVGEGT. This CDR3 is 14 amino acids long. The CDR3 loop reads CASSYTRLNTEAFF. The CDR3 nucleotides read TGTGCCAGTAGTTACACACGGCTGAACACTGAAGCTTTCTTT.

The chain employs TRBV20-1 and TRBJ1-6, with 7 bases identical to TRBD1. With 2 bases clipped from V and 0 bases from J, the junction kept 7 bases outside the gene matches. From germline, CDR1 is DFQATT and CDR2 SNEGSKA (reference sequence). The CDR3 is 17 amino acids. The CDR3 DNA follows: TGCAGTGCTAGATCTTCGGCAGGGGGCTCCTATAATTCACCCCTCCACTTT. Translating it yields CSARSSAGGSYNSPLHF.

This clonotype has only a few counts. A junction boundary mismatches the germline segment, possibly from a read error. The V gene is TRBV7-2, the J gene TRBJ1-1; TRBD1 is a possible D gene (6 bases). The germline V gene encodes CDR1 SGHTA and CDR2 FQGNSA. The CDR3 loop spans 13 amino acids. CDR3 residues: CANSWRQGFEAFF. The DNA for the CDR3 is TGTGCCAACAGCTGGAGGCAGGGGTTTGAAGCTTTCTTT.

This clonotype was seen more than once but under ten times. V usage is TRBV12-3 or TRBV12-4 and J usage is TRBJ2-7; 8 bases are a match to TRBD1. The CDR3 is made up of 14 amino acids. V lost 3 bases, J lost 5 bases, and 6 bases stayed unmatched. This CDR3 is CASSLTRTGHEQYF. The DNA of the CDR3 is TGTGCCAGCAGTTTGACCCGGACAGGGCACGAGCAGTACTTC.

V gene TRBV6-2 or TRBV6-3 combines with J gene TRBJ2-7; D ambiguous. The V and J ends lost 7 bases and 0 bases respectively, with 10 bases between them. CDR3 length: 13 residues. From germline, CDR1 is MNHEY and CDR2 SVGEGT. CDR3 nucleotide sequence: TGTGCCAGCACGGCGGAGAGCTCCTACGAGCAGTACTTC. It translates to CASTAESSYEQYF.